The T cell receptor beta chain described here comes from a study of response to subunit inactivated influenza vaccine. With regard to this clonotype: Its antigen remains unidentified.

TCRdb analysed the RT-PCR reads with MiXCR anew, one entry per CDR3 protein. The sample consists of fewer than 400,000 distinct CDR3 sequences, 21% of them appearing once. With V trimmed by 6 bases and J by 5 bases, 5 bases remained unmatched. Per germline, CDR1 DFQATT and CDR2 SNEGSKA (reference sequence). The CDR3 is 12 residues long. The study, taken as a whole, reports: The study's authors posited that every seasonal influenza vaccination enlists few new T cells.

This receptor was taken from a man aged 45 to 70 who received an inactivated influenza vaccine. The sample here was PBMCs from blood, taken 21 months after vaccination. This chain uses TRBV20-1 with TRBJ2-7; 9 bases agree with TRBD1. The CDR3, as DNA: TGCAGTGCCCCGGGACAGGGCAACGAGCAGTACTTC. This gives the protein CSAPGQGNEQYF.